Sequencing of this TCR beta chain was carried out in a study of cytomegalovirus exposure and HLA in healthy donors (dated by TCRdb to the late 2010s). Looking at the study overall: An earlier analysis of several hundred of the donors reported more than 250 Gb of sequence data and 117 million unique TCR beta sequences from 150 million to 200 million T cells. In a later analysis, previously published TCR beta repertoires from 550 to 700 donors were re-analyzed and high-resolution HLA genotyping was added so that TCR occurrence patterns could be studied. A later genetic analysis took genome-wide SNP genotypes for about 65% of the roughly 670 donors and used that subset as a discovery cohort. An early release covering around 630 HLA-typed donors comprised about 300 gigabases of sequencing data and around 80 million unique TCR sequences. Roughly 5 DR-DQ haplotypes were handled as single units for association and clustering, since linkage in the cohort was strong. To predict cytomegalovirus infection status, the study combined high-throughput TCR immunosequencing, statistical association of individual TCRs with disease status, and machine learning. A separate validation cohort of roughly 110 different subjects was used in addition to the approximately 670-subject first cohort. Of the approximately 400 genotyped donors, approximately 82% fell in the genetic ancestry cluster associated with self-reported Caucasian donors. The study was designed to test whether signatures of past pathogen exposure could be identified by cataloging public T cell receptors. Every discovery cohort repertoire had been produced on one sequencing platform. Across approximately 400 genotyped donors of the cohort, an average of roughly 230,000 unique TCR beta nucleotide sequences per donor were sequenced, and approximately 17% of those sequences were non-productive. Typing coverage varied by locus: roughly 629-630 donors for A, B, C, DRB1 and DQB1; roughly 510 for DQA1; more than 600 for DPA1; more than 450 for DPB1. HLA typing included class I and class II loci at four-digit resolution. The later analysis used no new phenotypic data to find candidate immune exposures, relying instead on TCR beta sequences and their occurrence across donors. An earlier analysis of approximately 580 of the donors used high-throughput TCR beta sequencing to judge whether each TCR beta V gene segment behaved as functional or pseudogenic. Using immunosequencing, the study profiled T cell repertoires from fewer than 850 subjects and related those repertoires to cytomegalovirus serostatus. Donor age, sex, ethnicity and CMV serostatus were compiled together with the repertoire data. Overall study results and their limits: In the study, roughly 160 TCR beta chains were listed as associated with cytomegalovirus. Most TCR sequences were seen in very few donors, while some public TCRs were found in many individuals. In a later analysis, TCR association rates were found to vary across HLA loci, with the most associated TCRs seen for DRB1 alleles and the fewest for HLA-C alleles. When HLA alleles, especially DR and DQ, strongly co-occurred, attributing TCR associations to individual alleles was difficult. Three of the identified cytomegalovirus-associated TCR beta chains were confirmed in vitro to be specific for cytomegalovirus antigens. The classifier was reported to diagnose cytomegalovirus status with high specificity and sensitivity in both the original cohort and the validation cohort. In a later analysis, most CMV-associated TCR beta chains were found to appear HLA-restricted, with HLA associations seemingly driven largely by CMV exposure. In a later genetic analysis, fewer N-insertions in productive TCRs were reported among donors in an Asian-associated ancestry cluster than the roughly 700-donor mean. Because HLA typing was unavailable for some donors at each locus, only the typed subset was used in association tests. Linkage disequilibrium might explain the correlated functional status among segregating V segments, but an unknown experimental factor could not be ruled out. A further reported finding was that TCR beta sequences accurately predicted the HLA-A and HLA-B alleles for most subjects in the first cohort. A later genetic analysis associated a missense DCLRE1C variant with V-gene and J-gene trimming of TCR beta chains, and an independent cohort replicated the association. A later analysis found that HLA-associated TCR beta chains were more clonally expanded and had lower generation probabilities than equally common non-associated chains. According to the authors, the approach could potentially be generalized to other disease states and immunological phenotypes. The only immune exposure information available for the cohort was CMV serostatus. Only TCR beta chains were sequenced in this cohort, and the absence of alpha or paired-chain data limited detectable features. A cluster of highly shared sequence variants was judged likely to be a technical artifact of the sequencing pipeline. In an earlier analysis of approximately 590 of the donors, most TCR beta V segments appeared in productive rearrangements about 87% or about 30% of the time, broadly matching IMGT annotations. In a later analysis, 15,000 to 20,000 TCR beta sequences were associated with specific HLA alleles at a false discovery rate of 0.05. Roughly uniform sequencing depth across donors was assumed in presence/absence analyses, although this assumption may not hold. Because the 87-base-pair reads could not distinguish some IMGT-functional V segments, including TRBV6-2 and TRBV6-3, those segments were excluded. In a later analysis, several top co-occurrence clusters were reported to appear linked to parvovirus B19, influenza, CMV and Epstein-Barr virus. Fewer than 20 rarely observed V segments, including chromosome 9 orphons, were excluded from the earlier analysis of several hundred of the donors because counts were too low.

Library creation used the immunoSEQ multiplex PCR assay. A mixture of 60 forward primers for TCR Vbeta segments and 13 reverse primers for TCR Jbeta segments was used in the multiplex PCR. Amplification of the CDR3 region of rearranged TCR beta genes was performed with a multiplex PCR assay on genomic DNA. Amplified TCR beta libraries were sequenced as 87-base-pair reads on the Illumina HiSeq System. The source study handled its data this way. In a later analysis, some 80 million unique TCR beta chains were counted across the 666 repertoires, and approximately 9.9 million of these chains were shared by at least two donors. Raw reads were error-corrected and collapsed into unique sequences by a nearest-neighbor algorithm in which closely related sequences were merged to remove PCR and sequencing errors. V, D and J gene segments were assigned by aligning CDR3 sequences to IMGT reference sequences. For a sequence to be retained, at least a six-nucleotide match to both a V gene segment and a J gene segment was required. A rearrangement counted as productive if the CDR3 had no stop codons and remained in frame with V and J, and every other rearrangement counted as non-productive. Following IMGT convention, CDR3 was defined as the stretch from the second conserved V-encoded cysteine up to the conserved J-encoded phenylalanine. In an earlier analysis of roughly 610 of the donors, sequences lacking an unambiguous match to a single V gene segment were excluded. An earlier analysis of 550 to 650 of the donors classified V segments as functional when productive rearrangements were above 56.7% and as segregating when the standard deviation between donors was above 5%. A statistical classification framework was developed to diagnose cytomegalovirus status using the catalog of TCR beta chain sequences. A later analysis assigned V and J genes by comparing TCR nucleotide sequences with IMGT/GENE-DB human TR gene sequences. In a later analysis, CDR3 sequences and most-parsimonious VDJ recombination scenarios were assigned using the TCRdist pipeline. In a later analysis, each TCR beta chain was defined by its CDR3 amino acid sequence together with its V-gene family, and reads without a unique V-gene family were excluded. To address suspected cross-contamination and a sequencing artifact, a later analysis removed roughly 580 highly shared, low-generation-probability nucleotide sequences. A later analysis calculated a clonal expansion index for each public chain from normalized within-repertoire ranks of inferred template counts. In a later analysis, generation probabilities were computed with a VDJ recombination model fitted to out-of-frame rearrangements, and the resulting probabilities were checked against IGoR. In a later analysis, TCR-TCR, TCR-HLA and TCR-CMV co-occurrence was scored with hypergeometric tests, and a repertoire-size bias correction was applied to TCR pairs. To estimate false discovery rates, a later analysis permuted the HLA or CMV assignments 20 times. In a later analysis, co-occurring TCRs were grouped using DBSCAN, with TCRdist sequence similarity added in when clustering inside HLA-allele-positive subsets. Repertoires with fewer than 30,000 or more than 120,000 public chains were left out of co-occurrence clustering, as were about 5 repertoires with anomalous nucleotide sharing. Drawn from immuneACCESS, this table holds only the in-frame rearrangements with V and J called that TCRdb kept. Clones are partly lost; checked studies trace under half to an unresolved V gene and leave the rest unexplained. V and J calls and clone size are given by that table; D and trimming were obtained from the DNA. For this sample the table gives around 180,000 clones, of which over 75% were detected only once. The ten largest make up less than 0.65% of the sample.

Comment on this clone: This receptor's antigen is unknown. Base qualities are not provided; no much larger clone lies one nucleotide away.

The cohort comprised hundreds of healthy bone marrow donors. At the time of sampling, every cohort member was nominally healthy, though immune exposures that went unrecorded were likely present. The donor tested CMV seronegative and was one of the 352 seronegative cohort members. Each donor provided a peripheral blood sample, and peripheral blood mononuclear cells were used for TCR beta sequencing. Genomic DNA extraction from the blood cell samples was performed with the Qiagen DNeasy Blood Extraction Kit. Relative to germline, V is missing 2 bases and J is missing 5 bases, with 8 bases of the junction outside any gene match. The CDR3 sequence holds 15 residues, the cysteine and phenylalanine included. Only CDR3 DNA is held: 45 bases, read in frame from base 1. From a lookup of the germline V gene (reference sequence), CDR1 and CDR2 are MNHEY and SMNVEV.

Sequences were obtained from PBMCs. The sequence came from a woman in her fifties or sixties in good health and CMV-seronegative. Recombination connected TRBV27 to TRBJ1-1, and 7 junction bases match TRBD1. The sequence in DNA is TGTGCCAGCAGTTTAACTACAGGGGTGGGGACTGAAGCTTTCTTT. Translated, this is CASSLTTGVGTEAFF.